This TCR beta chain emerged from a study of blood T cell repertoires in COVID-19 (TCRdb year 2020). Study-level background: Collaborator samples came from the United States, Italy and Spain and covered acute and convalescent phases of COVID-19. Subjects who had been exposed to COVID-19, were actively infected with it, or had recovered from it provided the deeply sampled blood TCRbeta repertoires that made up the dataset. The material from the prospective study consisted of cDNA or gDNA derived from T cells, B-cell-depleted T cells, or PBMCs. Samples came from the ongoing ImmuneRACE study (first 160 participants) plus 1,254 subjects from 6 global collaborators. Where HLA class I and class II types were available, the types were taken from metadata supplied by the sample provider, not from assay-based typing. The repertoires were released in a freely available public database meant as a resource for research on the immune response to SARS-CoV-2. The sample metadata nearly always contained a de-identified subject ID, COVID-19 status, age in years and sex.

V is shortened by 5 bases, J by 5 bases, and the region joining them spans 12 bases. Taken from cysteine to phenylalanine, the CDR3 has 13 residues. The DNA shown is the 39-base CDR3, in frame from base 1. Looking up the germline V gene yields CDR1 MDHEN and CDR2 SYDVKM. The collaborating institutions used their own protocols to collect whole blood in K2EDTA tubes. For TCRbeta analysis, collaborators shipped samples as frozen whole blood, isolated PBMCs, or DNA extracted from either of those sample types. Points the paper makes about the study in general: The amount of clinical and demographic metadata varied by source and participant and was provided uncurated.

TCRbeta CDR3 regions were amplified from genomic DNA using the immunoSEQ Assay, a bias-controlled multiplex PCR. As for the original processing: Nucleated cell counts per sample were estimated from amplification of reference gene primers within the assay. To quantify the absolute abundance of each unique TCRbeta CDR3 rearrangement, sequence reads were collapsed and filtered. For each sample, productive Simpson clonality was calculated as the square root of Simpson's diversity index over productive rearrangements. TCRdb took this table from immuneACCESS and kept in-frame rearrangements with V and J called. Such tables lack part of the clones; where checked against another copy, unresolved V genes explain under half of the gap, and the rest is unexplained. V and J calls plus clone size are reproduced from that table; the DNA served to infer D and trimming. Counted in this sample were 110,000 or so clones; about three quarters of them appeared once. Of the sample, roughly a fifth is held by the ten largest clones.

A note on this clone: No cognate antigen has been identified for it. It has no much larger one-base neighbor in the sample; base qualities were not kept.

The sequencing input was peripheral blood. The chain couples TRBV28 to TRBJ1-1; the D region possibly corresponds to TRBD1 (6 bases align). The TCR was taken from a woman between 65 and 79 years old with acute or convalescent COVID-19. CDR3 loop: CASSLQGGTEAFF. The sequence in DNA is TGTGCCAGCAGTCTACAGGGTGGGACTGAAGCTTTCTTT. Reference TRBV28 and TRBJ1-1 proteins supply the regions before and after the CDR3; the full variable domain is: DVKVTQSSRYLVKRTGEKVFLECVQDMDHENMFWYRQDPGLGLRLIYFSYDVKMKEKGDIPEGYSVSREKKERFSLILESASTNQTSMYLCASSLQGGTEAFFGQGTRLTVV.